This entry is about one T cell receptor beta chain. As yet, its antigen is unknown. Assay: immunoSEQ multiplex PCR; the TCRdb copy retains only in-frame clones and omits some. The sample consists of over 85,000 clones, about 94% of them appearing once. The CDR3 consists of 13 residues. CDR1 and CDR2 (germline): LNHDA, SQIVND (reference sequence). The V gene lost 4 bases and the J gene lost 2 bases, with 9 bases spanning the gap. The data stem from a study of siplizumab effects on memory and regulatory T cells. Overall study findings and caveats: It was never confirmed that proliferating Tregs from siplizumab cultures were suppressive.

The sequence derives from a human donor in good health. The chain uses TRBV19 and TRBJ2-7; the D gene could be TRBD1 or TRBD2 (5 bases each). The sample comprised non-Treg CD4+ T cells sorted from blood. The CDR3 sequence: CASSKLGAYEQYF. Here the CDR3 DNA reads TGTGCCAGTAGTAAACTGGGGGCCTACGAGCAGTACTTC.